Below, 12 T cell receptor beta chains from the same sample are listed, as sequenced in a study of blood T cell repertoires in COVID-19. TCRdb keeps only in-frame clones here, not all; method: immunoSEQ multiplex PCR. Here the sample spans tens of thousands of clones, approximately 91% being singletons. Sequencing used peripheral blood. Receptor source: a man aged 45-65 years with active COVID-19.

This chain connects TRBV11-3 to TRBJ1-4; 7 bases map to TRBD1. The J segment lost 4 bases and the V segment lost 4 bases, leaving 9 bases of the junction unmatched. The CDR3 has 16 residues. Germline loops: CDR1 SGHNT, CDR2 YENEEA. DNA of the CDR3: TGTGCCAGCAGCTCGAGACGAGGGACAGTTAATGAAAAACTGTTTTTT. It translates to CASSSRRGTVNEKLFF.

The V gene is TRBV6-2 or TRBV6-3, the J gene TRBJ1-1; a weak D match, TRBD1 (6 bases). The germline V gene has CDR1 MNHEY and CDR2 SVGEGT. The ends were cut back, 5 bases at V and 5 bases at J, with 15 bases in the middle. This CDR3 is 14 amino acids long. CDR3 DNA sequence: TGTGCCAGCAGTCTTGCAGGGGCGAGTACTGAAGCTTTCTTT. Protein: CASSLAGASTEAFF.

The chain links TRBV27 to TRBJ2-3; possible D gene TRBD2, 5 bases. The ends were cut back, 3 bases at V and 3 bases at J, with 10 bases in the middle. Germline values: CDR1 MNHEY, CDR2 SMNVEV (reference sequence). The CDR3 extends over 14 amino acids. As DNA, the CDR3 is TGTGCCAGCAGTTTCAGACGAGGGACAGATACGCAGTATTTT. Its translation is CASSFRRGTDTQYF.

CDR3 sequence reads: CASSSLQGDKYF. In nucleotides, the CDR3 is TGTGCCAGCAGCTCCCTTCAGGGGGATAAGTATTTT. The rearrangement uses TRBV7-9 and TRBJ2-3; 7 bases map to TRBD1. V shed 4 bases, J shed 13 bases, and the junction held 8 bases outside the gene matches. The CDR3 has 12 amino acids. The V gene's germline CDR1 is SEHNR and CDR2 FQNEAQ (reference sequence).

CDR3 nucleotides: TGTGCCAGCAGTTTTGCAGGGGCCGCTGCGAGTGGGGCCAACGTCCTGACTTTC. As protein: CASSFAGAAASGANVLTF. The chain uses TRBV11-2 and TRBJ2-6; perhaps TRBD1 as D (6 bases). The CDR3 consists of 18 residues. Germline CDR1 is SGHAT and CDR2 is FQNNGV. The ends were cut back, 6 bases at V and 3 bases at J, with 21 bases in the middle.

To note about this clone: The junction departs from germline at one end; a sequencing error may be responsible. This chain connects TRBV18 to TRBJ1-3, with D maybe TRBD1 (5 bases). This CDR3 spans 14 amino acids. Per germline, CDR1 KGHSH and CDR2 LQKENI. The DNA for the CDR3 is TGTGCCAGCTCGCCACCAGGGAGGGGAAACACCATATATTTT. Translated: CASSPPGRGNTIYF.

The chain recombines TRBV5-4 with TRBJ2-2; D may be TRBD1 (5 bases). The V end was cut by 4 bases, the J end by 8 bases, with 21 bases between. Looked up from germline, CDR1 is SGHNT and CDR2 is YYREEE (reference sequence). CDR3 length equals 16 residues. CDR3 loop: CASSPPQGWLTGELFF. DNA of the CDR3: TGTGCCAGCAGCCCACCCCAGGGATGGTTGACGGGGGAGCTGTTTTTT.

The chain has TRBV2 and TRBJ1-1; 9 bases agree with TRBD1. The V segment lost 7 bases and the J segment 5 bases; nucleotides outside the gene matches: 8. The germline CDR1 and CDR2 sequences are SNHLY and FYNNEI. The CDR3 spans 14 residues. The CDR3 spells CASIVTGGGTEAFF. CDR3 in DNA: TGTGCCAGCATTGTGACAGGGGGAGGGACTGAAGCTTTCTTT.

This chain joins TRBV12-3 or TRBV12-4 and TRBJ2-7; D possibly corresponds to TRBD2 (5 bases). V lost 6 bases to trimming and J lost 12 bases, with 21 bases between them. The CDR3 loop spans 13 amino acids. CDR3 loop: CASSSPGFISRYV. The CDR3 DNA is TGTGCCAGCAGCTCACCGGGATTCATCTCAAGGTACGTC.

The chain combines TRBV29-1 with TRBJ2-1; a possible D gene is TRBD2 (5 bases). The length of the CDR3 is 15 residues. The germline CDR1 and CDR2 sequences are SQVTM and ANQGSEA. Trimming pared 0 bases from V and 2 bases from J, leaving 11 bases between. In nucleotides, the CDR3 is TGCAGCGTTGAAGATCGAGGGAAAACCTACAATGAGCAGTTCTTC. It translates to CSVEDRGKTYNEQFF.

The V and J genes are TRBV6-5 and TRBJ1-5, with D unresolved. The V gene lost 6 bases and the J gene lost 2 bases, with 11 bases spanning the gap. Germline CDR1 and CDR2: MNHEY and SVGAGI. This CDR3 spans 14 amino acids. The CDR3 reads CASRTTWRNQPQHF. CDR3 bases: TGTGCCAGCAGAACGACATGGCGCAATCAGCCCCAGCATTTT.

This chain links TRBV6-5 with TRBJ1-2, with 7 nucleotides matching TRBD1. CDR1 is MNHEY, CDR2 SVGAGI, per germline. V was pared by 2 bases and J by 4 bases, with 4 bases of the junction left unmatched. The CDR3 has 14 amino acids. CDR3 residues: CASSYRDSSYGYTF. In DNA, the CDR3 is TGTGCCAGCAGTTACAGGGACAGCTCCTATGGCTACACCTTC.